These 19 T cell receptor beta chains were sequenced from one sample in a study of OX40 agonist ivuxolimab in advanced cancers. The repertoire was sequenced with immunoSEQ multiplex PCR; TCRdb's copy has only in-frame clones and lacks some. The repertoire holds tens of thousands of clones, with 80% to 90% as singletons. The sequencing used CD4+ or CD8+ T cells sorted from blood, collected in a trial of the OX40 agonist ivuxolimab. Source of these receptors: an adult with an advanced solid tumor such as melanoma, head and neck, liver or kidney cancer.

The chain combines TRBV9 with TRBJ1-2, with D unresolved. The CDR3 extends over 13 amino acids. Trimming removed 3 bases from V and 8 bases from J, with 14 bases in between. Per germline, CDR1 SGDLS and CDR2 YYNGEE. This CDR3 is CASSGGKTRGYTF. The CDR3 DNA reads TGTGCCAGCAGCGGAGGGAAAACCCGCGGCTACACCTTC.

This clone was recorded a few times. In nucleotides, the CDR3 is TGTGCCAGCAGGACCGACAGGCAGCAGAACACTGAAGCTTTCTTT. It yields the protein CASRTDRQQNTEAFF. V usage is TRBV6-5 and J usage is TRBJ1-1; possibly TRBD1 for D (6 bases). Trimming shortened V by 6 bases and J by 1 base, and 15 bases separated the two germline ends. This CDR3 is 15 amino acids long. CDR1 MNHEY and CDR2 SVGAGI come from the germline V gene.

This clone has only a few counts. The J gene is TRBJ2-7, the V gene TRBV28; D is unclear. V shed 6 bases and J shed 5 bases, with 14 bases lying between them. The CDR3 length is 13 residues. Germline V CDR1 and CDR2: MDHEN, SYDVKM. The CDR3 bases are TGTGCCAGCAGCTTGGGGATATCAGACGAGCAGTACTTC. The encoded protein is CASSLGISDEQYF.

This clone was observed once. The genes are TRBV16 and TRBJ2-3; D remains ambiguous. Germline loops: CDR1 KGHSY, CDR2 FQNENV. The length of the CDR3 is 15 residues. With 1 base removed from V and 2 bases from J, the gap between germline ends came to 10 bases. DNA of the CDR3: TGTGCCAGCAGCCAATACCGCGGATTCACAGATACGCAGTATTTT. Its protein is CASSQYRGFTDTQYF.

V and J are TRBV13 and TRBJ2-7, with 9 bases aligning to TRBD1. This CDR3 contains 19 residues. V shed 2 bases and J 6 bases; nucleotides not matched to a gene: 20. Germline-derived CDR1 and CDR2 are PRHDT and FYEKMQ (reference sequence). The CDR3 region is CASSLQVGTGTFRSGEQYF. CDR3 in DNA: TGTGCCAGCAGCTTACAGGTCGGGACAGGGACCTTTAGGAGTGGCGAGCAGTACTTC.

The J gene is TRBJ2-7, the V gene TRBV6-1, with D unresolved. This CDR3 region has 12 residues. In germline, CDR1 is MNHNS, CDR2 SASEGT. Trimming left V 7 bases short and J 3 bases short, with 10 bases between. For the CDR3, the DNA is TGTGCCAGCAACACGGGTTACTACGAGCAGTACTTC. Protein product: CASNTGYYEQYF.

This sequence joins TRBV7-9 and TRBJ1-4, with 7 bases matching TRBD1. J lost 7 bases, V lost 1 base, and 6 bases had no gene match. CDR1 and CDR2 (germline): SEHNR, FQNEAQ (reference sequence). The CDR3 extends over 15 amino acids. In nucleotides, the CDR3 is TGTGCCAGCAGCTTAGACAGGGGTCGAGGTGAAAAACTGTTTTTT. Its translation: CASSLDRGRGEKLFF.

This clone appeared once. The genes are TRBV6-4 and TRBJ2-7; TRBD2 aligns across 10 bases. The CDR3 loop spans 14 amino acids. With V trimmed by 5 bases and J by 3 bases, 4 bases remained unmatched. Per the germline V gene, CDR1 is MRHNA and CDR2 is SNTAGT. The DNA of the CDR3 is TGTGCCAGCAGTCAGCTAGCGGGAGTCTACGAGCAGTACTTC. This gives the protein CASSQLAGVYEQYF.

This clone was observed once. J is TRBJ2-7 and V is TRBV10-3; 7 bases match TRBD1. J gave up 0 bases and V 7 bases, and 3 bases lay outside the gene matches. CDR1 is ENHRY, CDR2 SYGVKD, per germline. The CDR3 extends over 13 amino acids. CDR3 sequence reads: CAITGDSSYEQYF. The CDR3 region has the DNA TGTGCCATCACAGGGGACAGCTCCTACGAGCAGTACTTC.

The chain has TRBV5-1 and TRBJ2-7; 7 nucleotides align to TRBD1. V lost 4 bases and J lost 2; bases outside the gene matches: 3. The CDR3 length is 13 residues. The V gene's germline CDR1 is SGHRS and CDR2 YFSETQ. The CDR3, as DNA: TGCGCCAGCAGCGAGGACAGGACCTACGAGCAGTACTTC. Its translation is CASSEDRTYEQYF. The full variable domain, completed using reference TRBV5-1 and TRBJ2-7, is KAGVTQTPRYLIKTRGQQVTLSCSPISGHRSVSWYQQTPGQGLQFLFEYFSETQRNKGNFPGRFSGRQFSNSRSEMNVSTLELGDSALYLCASSEDRTYEQYFGPGTRLTVT.

CDR3: CASRELGANTEAFF. CDR3 DNA: TGTGCCAGCAGGGAATTGGGTGCAAACACTGAAGCTTTCTTT. The chain uses TRBV5-5 and TRBJ1-1; D is undetermined. Trimming took off 5 bases at V and 2 bases at J, with 13 bases between the two ends. Germline values: CDR1 SGHKS, CDR2 YYEKEE (reference sequence). This CDR3 is 14 amino acids long.

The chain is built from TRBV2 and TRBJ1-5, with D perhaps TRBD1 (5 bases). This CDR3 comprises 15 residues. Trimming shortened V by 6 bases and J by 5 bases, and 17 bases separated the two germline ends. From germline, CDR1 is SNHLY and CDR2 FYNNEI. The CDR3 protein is CASSTDSYEDQPQHF. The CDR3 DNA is TGTGCCAGCAGCACCGACAGTTACGAAGATCAGCCCCAGCATTTT.

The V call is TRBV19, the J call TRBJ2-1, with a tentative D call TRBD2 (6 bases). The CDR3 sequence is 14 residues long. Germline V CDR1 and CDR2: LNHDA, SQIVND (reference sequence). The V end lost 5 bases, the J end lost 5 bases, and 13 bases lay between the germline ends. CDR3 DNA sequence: TGTGCCAGTAGTTGGGGCGGGACCCACAATGAGCAGTTCTTC. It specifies CASSWGGTHNEQFF. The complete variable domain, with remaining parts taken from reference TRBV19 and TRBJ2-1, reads DGGITQSPKYLFRKEGQNVTLSCEQNLNHDAMYWYRQDPGQGLRLIYYSQIVNDFQKGDIAEGYSVSREKKESFPLTVTSAQKNPTAFYLCASSWGGTHNEQFFGPGTRLTVL.

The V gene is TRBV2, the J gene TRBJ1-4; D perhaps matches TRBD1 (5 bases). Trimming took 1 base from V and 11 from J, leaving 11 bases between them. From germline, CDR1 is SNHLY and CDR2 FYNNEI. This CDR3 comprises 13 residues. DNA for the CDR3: TGTGCCAGCAGTGAAGATGGGGGTTGGAAACTGTTTTTT. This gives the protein CASSEDGGWKLFF. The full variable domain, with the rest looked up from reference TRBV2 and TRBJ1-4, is EPEVTQTPSHQVTQMGQEVILRCVPISNHLYFYWYRQILGQKVEFLVSFYNNEISEKSEIFDDQFSVERPDGSNFTLKIRSTKLEDSAMYFCASSEDGGWKLFFGSGTQLSVL.

CDR3 region: CASTLSGTSMTEAFF. In nucleotides, the CDR3 is TGTGCCAGCACACTCTCAGGGACTTCAATGACTGAAGCTTTCTTT. The rearrangement uses TRBV27 and TRBJ1-1; D may be TRBD1 (5 bases). The V end was cut by 7 bases, the J end by 5 bases, with 20 bases between. The CDR3 totals 15 residues. The germline V gene encodes CDR1 MNHEY and CDR2 SMNVEV (reference sequence).

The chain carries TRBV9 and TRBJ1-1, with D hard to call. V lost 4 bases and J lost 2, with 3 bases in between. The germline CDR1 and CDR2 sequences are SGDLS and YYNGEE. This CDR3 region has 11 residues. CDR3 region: CASSSNTEAFF. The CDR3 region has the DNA TGTGCCAGCAGCTCAAACACTGAAGCTTTCTTT.

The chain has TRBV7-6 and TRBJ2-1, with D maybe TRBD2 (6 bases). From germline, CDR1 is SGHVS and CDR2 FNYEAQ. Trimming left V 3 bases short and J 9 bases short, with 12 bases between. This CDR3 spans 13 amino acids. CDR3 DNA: TGTGCCAGCAGCTTGGGAGGTTTGGGTGAGCAGTTCTTC. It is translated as CASSLGGLGEQFF.

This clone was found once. CDR3 nucleotides: TGTGCCAGCTCACCAGGCCCCGGGACTAGTGTCTACAATGAGCAGTTCTTC. This gives the protein CASSPGPGTSVYNEQFF. This chain links TRBV18 with TRBJ2-1, with TRBD2 identical over 8 bases. The CDR3 contains 17 residues. V trimming: 2 bases; J trimming: 3 bases; junction bases outside the gene matches: 9. The germline V gene has CDR1 KGHSH and CDR2 LQKENI.

This CDR3 is CASSHWGREAFF. CDR3 nucleotide sequence: TGTGCCAGCAGTCACTGGGGGAGGGAAGCTTTCTTT. This chain uses TRBV27 with TRBJ1-1, with D possibly being TRBD1 (5 bases). V lost 5 bases and J 8 bases, leaving 12 bases between the germline ends. The germline gives CDR1 MNHEY, CDR2 SMNVEV (reference sequence). This CDR3 spans 12 amino acids.